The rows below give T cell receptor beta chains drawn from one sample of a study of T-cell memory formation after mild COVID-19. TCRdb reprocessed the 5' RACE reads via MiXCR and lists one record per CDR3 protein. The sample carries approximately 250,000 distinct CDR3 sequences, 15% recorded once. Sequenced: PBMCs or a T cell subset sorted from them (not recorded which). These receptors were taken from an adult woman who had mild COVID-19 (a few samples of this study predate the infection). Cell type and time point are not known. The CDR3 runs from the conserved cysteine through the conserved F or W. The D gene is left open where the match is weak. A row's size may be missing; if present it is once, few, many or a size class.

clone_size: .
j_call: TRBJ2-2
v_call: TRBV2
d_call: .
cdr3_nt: TGTGCCAGCAGTGAATCCTCCAACACCGGGGAGCTGTTTTTT
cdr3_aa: CASSESSNTGELFF

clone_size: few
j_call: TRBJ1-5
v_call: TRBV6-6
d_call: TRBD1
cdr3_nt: TGTGCCAGCAGTCAGGGACAGGGCGAAGGTCAGCCCCAGCATTTT
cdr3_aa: CASSQGQGEGQPQHF

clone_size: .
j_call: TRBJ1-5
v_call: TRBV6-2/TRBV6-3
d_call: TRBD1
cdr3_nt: TGTGCCAGCAGTAGGGACAGCCAGTACAAGCCCCAGCATTTT
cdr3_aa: CASSRDSQYKPQHF

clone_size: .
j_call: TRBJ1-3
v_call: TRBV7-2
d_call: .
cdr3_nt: TGTGCCAGCAGCTTAGCCCCTTATACGACAGTCTCTGGAAACACCATATATTTT
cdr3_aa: CASSLAPYTTVSGNTIYF

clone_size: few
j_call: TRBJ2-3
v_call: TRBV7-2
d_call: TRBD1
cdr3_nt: TGTGCCAGCAGCTTAGTTGGGACAGGCACCACAGATACGCAGTATTTT
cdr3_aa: CASSLVGTGTTDTQYF

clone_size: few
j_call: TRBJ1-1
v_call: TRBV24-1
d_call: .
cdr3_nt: TGTGCCACCAGTGACCCCCCGGGGACTGAAGCTTTCTTT
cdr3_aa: CATSDPPGTEAFF

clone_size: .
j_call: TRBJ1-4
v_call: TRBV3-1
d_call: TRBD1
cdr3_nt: TGTGCCAGCCGGCGGACAGGGGGCGCGGTGGGAGAAAAACTGTTTTTT
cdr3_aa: CASRRTGGAVGEKLFF

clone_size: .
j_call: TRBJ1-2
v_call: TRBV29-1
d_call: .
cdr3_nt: TGCAGCGGGGCCCAGGGCGGCGGCTACACCTTC
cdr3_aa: CSGAQGGGYTF

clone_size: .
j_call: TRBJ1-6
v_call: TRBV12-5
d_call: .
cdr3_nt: TGTGCTAGTGGTTCCTCCACAGGTTATAATTCACCCCTCCACTTT
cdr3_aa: CASGSSTGYNSPLHF

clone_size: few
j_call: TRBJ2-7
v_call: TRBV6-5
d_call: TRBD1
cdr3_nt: TGTGCCAGCAGCCCGACAGGGCCTAACGAGCAGTACTTC
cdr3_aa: CASSPTGPNEQYF

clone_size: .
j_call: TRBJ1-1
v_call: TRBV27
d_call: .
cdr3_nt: TGTGCCAGCAGGAGTACAGGGACCGAAGCTTTCTTT
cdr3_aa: CASRSTGTEAFF

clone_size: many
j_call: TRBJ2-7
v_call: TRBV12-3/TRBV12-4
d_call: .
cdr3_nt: TGTGCCAGCAGCCGAGGGTCCGGACGGTCCTACGAGCAGTACTTC
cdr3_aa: CASSRGSGRSYEQYF

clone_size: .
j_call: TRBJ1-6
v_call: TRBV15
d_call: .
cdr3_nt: TGTGCCACCAGCAGAAAAGGTGGGGCAGCCCTCCACTTT
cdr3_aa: CATSRKGGAALHF

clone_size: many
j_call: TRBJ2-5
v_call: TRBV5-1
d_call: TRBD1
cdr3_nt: TGCGCCAGCAGCGGGGGACAGGGGGCTCTGTCGACCCAGTACTTC
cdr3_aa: CASSGGQGALSTQYF

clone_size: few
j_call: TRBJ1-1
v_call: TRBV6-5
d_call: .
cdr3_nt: TGTGCCAGCAGTTACGGGGGGGTCACTGAAGCTTTCTTT
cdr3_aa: CASSYGGVTEAFF

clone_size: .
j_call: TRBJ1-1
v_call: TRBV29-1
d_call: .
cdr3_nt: TGCAGCGTTGAATCGAGGACGAGAATAGGGACTGAAGCTTTCTTT
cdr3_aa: CSVESRTRIGTEAFF

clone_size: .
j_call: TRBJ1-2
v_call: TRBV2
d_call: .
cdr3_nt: TGTGCCAGCAGTGAAGCGCGGGGGCCCGGGGGCTACACCTTC
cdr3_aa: CASSEARGPGGYTF

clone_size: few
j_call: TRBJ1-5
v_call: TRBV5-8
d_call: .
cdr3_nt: TGTGCCAGCAGCTCAAGTTATAGCAATCAGCCCCAGCATTTT
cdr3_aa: CASSSSYSNQPQHF

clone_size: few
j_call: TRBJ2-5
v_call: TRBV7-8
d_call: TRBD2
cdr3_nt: TGTGCCAGCAGCTTAGGAAGGCCTAGCGGGTACCAAGAGACCCAGTACTTC
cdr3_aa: CASSLGRPSGYQETQYF

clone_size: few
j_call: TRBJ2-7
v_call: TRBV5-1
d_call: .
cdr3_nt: TGCGCCAGCAGCCCGAGACAGATCACCTACGAGCAGTACTTC
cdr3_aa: CASSPRQITYEQYF

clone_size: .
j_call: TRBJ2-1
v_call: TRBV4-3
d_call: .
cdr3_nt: TGCGCCAGCAGCCAAGCAGGGTACGATGAGCAGTTCTTC
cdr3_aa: CASSQAGYDEQFF

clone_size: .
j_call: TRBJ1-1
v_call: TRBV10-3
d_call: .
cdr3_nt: TGTGCCATCAGCGAGAAGGCGGTAAACACTGAAGCTTTCTTT
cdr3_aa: CAISEKAVNTEAFF

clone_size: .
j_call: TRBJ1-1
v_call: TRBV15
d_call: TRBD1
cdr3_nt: TGTGCCACCAGCAGAGCCCCAGGGGGTTGGGACACTGAAGCTTTCTTT
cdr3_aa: CATSRAPGGWDTEAFF

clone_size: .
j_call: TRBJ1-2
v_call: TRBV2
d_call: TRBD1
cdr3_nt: TGTGCCAGCGACAGGGAGGGTTATGGCTACACCTTC
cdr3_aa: CASDREGYGYTF

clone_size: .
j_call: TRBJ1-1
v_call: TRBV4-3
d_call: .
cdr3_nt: TGCGCCAGCAGCCAAGATAGTGGATCGGGGGGCCCAGCTTTCTTT
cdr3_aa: CASSQDSGSGGPAFF

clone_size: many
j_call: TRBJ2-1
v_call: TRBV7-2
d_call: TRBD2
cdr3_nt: TGTGCCAGCAGCTTAGGGCGGGGGGGTTACAATGAGCAGTTCTTC
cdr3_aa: CASSLGRGGYNEQFF

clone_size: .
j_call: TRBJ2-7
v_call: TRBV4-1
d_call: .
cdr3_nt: TGCGCCAGCAGCCGACCGGGACACTCCTACGAGCAGTACTTC
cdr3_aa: CASSRPGHSYEQYF

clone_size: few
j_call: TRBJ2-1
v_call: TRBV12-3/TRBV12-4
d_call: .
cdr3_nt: TGTGCCAGCAGACCTCCGGGAGCATACAATGAGCAGTTCTTC
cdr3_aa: CASRPPGAYNEQFF

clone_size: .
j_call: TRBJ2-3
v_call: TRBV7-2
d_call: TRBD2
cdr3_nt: TGTGCCAGCAGCTTAGGCCGGACTAGCGGAGGGAGAGATACGCAGTATTTT
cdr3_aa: CASSLGRTSGGRDTQYF

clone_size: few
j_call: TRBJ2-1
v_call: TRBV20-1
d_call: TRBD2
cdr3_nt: TGCAGGACTAGCGGGGTAAATGAGCAGTTCTTC
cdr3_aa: CRTSGVNEQFF

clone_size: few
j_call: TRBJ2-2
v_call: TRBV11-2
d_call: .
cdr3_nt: TGTGCCAGCAGCTTAGCATGGCAGGGGAATGCCGGGGAGCTGTTTTTT
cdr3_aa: CASSLAWQGNAGELFF

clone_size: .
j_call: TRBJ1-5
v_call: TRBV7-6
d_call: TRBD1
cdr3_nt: TGTGCCAGCAGCTTAGAAGGGGGCGATCAGCCCCAGCATTTT
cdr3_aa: CASSLEGGDQPQHF

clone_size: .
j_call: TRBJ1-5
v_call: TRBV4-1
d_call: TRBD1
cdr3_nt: TGCGCCAGCAGCCATGAGGGACAGGGGCATCAGCCCCAGCATTTT
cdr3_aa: CASSHEGQGHQPQHF

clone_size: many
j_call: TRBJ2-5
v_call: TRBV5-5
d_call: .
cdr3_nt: TGTGCCAGCAGCTCCGGTCCTAGCGCTGAGACCCAGTACTTC
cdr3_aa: CASSSGPSAETQYF

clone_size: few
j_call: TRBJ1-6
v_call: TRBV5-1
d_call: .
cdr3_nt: TGCGCCAGCAGCCCGATTCCCGGGACGGCTAATTCACCCCTCCACTTT
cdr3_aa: CASSPIPGTANSPLHF

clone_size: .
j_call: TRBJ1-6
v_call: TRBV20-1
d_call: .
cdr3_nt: TGCAGTGCTAGAGACCGACTTCAGGCGGGGGAGGGGGGTTCACCCCTCCACTTT
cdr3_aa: CSARDRLQAGEGGSPLHF

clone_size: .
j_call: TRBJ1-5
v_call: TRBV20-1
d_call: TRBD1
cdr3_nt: TGCAGTGCTAGAGTAGACAGGGGGAAGCCCCAGCATTTT
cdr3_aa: CSARVDRGKPQHF

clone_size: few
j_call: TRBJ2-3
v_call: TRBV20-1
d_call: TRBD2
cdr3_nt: TGCAGTGCTCGATACGGGGGGAGTGGGACAGATACGCAGTATTTT
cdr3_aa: CSARYGGSGTDTQYF

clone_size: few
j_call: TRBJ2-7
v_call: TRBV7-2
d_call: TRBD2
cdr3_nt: TGTGCCAGCAGCCAGGGCCCTAGCGGGAGAAGGTACGAGCAGTACTTC
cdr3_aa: CASSQGPSGRRYEQYF

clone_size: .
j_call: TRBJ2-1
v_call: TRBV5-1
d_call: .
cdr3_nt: TGCGCCAGCAGCTTGATGGGGAGCCCCAATGAGCAGTTCTTC
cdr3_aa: CASSLMGSPNEQFF

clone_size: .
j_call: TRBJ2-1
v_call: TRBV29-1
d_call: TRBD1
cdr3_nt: TGCAGCGTTGAAGTGTCGGACAGGGAGTTCTTC
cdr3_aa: CSVEVSDREFF